The 9 T cell receptor beta chains in this list originate from one sample, sequenced in a study of shared clonotypes between healthy human individuals. CD45RO-negative, CCR7-positively selected cells formed the naive CD8 fraction, excluding terminally differentiated effector memory CD45RA+ cells. Clones were sequenced by immunoSEQ multiplex PCR, and TCRdb holds only the in-frame ones, with some missing. This table has about 2 million clones, approximately 94% appearing once. The material sequenced was naive CD8+ T cells sorted from blood. These receptors came from a man between 18 and 35 years old in good health.

The chain recombines TRBV6-1 with TRBJ1-2, with a weak D call TRBD1 (5 bases). CDR1 is MNHNS and CDR2 is SASEGT in the germline V gene. Trimming shortened V by 2 bases and J by 8 bases, and 15 bases separated the two germline ends. The CDR3 has 14 amino acids. CDR3 sequence: CASSERGAVKGYTF. DNA for the CDR3: TGTGCCAGCAGTGAACGCGGGGCAGTGAAGGGCTACACCTTC.

The gene calls are TRBV30 and TRBJ2-3, with TRBD2 as a possible D gene (6 bases). Trimming pared 0 bases from V and 4 bases from J, leaving 23 bases between. This CDR3 contains 18 residues. The germline gives CDR1 GTSNPN, CDR2 SVGIG (reference sequence). The CDR3 loop is CAWSVQNWDGRWADTQYF. CDR3 bases: TGTGCCTGGAGTGTACAGAATTGGGACGGGAGATGGGCAGATACGCAGTATTTT.

The chain recombines TRBV19 with TRBJ1-2; D not resolved. Deletions cut 5 bases from V and 1 base from J, with 8 bases between. Germline CDR1 is LNHDA and CDR2 is SQIVND (reference sequence). The CDR3 loop spans 13 amino acids. The CDR3 region has the DNA TGTGCCAGTAGTTCCGGACTTAACTATGGCTACACCTTC. It yields the protein CASSSGLNYGYTF.

The chain couples TRBV2 to TRBJ2-7; the match to TRBD1 covers 7 bases. With 3 bases clipped from V and 3 bases from J, the junction kept 5 bases outside the gene matches. Germline lookup yields CDR1 SNHLY and CDR2 FYNNEI. The CDR3 covers 14 residues. CDR3 DNA: TGTGCCAGCAGTGAGGGGGACAGATACTACGAGCAGTACTTC. Translating gives CASSEGDRYYEQYF.

V and J are TRBV6-6 and TRBJ2-7; D call uncertain. The CDR3 has 11 residues. Trimming left V 6 bases short and J 5 bases short, with 8 bases between. The germline gives CDR1 MNHNY, CDR2 SVGAGI (reference sequence). This CDR3 reads CASRVYDEQYF. In nucleotides, the CDR3 is TGTGCCAGCAGGGTCTACGACGAGCAGTACTTC.

The rearrangement joins TRBV5-1 to TRBJ2-7; tentatively, D is TRBD2 (5 bases). Germline V gene sequence: CDR1 SGHRS, CDR2 YFSETQ. This CDR3 comprises 12 residues. The germline V and J ends were trimmed by 6 bases and 4 bases, with 11 bases remaining between them. The CDR3 region is CASNPRGYEQYF. In DNA form, the CDR3 reads TGCGCCAGCAACCCCCGGGGTTACGAGCAGTACTTC.

The CDR3 DNA follows: TGCAGCGTTGAAGGGCAGGGGGTAGCCTACGAGCAGTACTTC. Translated: CSVEGQGVAYEQYF. This chain joins TRBV29-1 and TRBJ2-7, with TRBD1 matching over 7 bases. Per germline, CDR1 SQVTM and CDR2 ANQGSEA. The CDR3 contains 14 residues. With V trimmed by 1 base and J by 2 bases, 5 bases remained unmatched.

This CDR3 is CASSPSPTGNYGYTF. CDR3 sequence (DNA): TGTGCCAGCAGCCCTAGCCCGACAGGCAACTATGGCTACACCTTC. The chain recombines TRBV9 with TRBJ1-2, with a tentative D call TRBD1 (6 bases). The CDR3 totals 15 residues. Germline assignment: CDR1 SGDLS and CDR2 YYNGEE. Between the trimmed V and J ends, which lost 4 bases and 2 bases, there was a span of 15 bases.

V gene TRBV4-1 combines with J gene TRBJ2-7; 8 nucleotides align to TRBD2. Per the germline V gene, CDR1 is MGHRA and CDR2 is YSYEKL. The CDR3 contains 16 residues. The trim removed 0 bases at V and 1 base at J, leaving 5 bases unmatched. The CDR3 DNA reads as TGCGCCAGCAGCCAAGAAGCCGCGGGGGGTTCCTACGAGCAGTACTTC. Translating gives CASSQEAAGGSYEQYF.